This T cell receptor (beta chain) was sequenced during a study of chemoradiotherapy in HPV16-positive cancers. Study-level findings and limits: Better recurrence-free survival went with HPV-responsive T-cell expansion in HPV16-positive patients. HPV-specific T cells were functionally defined from only a couple of HPV16-positive patients.

Sequencing was performed with immunoSEQ multiplex PCR; in TCRdb, only in-frame clones are kept and a portion is missing. Of about 920 clones listed, 85% to 95% are singletons. About this clone: The antigen is undetermined.

The germline CDR1 and CDR2 sequences are ENHRY and SYGVKD. Trimming removed 9 bases at V and 4 bases at J, with 12 bases between. The CDR3 has 12 residues. This chain links TRBV10-3 with TRBJ2-5, with D possibly matching TRBD2 (5 bases). The receptor comes from a human donor with HPV-associated anogenital cancer. This specimen was tumor tissue, taken from a patient who underwent chemoradiotherapy. The CDR3 region is CAIRTGAETQYF. In DNA form, the CDR3 reads TGTGCCATAAGGACTGGTGCAGAGACCCAGTACTTC.